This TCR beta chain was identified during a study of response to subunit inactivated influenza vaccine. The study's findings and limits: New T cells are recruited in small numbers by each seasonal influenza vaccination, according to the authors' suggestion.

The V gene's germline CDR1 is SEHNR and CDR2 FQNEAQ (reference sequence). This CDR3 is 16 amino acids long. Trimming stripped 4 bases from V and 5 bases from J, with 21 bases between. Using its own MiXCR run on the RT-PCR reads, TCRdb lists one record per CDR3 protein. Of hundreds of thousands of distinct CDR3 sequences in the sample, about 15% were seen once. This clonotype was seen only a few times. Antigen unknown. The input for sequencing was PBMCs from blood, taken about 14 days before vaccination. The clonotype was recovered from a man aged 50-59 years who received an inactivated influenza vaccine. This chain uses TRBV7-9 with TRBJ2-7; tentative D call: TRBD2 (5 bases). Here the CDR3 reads CASSSPRGQAVDEQYF. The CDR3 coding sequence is TGTGCCAGCAGCTCACCTAGAGGGCAGGCAGTCGACGAGCAGTACTTC.